A single T cell receptor (beta chain) is shown here with its context. Its target is not known. From the RT-PCR reads, TCRdb called clonotypes with MiXCR, one entry per CDR3 protein. The table records 500 to 800 distinct CDR3 sequences, around 89% of them present only once. This specimen comes from a study of yellow fever vaccine responses in identical twins. Between the trimmed V and J ends, which lost 0 bases and 4 bases, there was a span of 14 bases. Germline values: CDR1 LGHNA, CDR2 YNFKEQ. CDR3 length equals 16 residues. Points from the study as a whole: Twins reportedly mounted vaccine T cell responses that seemed partly convergent, partly personalized.

This sequence was found in a female donor who received the yellow fever vaccine. The rearrangement uses TRBV4-2 and TRBJ2-3, with D perhaps matching TRBD1 (5 bases). The sample in question was T cells from blood (PBMCs), unsorted or a sorted subset (not recorded which), obtained before or after yellow fever vaccination (not recorded which). The CDR3 reads CASSQDKRGRSDTQYF. The DNA of the CDR3 is TGTGCCAGCAGCCAAGACAAAAGGGGCCGGTCAGATACGCAGTATTTT.